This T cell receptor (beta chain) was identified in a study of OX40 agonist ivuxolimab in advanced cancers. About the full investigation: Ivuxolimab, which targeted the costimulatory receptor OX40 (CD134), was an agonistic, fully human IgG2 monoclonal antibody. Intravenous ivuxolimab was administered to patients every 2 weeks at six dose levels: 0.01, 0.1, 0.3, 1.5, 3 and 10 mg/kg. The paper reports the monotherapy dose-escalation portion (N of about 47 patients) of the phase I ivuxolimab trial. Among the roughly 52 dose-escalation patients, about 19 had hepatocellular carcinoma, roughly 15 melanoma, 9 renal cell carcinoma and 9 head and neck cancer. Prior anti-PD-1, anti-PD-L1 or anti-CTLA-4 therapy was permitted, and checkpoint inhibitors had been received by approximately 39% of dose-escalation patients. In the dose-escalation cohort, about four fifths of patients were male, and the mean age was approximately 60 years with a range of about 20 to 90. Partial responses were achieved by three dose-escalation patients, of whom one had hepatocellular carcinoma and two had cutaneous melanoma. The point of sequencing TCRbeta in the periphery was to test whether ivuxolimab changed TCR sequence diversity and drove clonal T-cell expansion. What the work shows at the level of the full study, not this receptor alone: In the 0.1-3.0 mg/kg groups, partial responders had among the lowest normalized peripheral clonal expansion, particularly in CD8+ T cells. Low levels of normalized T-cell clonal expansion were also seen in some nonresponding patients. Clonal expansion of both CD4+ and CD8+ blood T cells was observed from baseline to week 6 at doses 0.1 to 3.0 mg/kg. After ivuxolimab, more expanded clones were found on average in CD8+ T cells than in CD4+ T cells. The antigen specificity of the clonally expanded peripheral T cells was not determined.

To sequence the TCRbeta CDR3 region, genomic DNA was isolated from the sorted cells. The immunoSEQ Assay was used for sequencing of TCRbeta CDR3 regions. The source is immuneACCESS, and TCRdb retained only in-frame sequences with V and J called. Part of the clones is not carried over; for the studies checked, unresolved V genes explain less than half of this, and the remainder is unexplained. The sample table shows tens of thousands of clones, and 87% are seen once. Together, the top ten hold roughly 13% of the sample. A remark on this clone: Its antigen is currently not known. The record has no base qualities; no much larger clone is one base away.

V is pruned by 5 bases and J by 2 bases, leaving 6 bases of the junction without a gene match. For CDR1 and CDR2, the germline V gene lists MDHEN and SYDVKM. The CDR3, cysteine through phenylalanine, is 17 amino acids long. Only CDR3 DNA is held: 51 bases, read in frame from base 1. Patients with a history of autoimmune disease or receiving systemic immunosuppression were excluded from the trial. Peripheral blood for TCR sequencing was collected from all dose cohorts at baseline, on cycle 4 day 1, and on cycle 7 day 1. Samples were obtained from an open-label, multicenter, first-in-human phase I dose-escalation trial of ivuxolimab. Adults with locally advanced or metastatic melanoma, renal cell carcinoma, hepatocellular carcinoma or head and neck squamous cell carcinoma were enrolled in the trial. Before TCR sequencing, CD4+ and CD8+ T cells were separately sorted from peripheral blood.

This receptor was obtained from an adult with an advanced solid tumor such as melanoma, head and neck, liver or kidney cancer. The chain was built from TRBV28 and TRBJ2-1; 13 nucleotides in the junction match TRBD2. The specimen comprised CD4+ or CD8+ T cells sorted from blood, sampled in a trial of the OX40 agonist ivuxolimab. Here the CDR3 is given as CASSQTSGRTAYNEQFF. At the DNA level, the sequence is TGTGCCAGCAGTCAGACTAGCGGGAGGACCGCCTACAATGAGCAGTTCTTC.